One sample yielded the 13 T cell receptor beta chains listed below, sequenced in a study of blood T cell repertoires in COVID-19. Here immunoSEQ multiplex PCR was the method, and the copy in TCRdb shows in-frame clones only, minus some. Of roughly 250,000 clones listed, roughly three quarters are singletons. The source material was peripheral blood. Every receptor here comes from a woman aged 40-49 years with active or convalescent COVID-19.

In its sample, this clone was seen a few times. The CDR3 DNA reads TGTGCCAGCAGCGGCAGCGAGAATGAAAAACTGTTTTTT. It specifies CASSGSENEKLFF. The chain recombines TRBV12-3 or TRBV12-4 with TRBJ1-4; no definite D call. V was trimmed by 6 bases and J by 5 bases, leaving 10 bases between them. The CDR3 totals 13 residues.

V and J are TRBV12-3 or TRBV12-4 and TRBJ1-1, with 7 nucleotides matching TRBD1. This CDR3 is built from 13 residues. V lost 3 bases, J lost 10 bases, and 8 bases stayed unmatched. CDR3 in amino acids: CASSFGVRGSAFF. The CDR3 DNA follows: TGTGCCAGCAGTTTTGGCGTCAGGGGGTCAGCTTTCTTT.

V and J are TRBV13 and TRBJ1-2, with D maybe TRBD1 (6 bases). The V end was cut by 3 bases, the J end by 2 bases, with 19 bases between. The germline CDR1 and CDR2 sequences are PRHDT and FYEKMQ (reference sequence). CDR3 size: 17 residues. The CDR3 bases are TGTGCCAGCAGCTTCACTGGGGGCTTACGGAGAAACTATGGCTACACCTTC. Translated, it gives CASSFTGGLRRNYGYTF.

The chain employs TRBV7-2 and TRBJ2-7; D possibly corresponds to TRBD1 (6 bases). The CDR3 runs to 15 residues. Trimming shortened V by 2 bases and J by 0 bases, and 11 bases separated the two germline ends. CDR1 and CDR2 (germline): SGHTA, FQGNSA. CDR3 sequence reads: CASSLRRGGSYEQYV. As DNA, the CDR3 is TGTGCCAGCAGCTTACGTCGAGGGGGCTCCTACGAGCAGTACGTC.

CDR3 residues: CASSFPPGGYTF. Written as DNA, the CDR3 is TGTGCCAGCAGCTTCCCCCCAGGCGGCTACACCTTC. This chain joins TRBV11-2 and TRBJ1-2, with D unresolved. V dropped 3 bases and J dropped 8 bases, with 10 bases sitting between them. CDR1 and CDR2 from the germline V gene are SGHAT and FQNNGV. The CDR3 length is 12 residues.

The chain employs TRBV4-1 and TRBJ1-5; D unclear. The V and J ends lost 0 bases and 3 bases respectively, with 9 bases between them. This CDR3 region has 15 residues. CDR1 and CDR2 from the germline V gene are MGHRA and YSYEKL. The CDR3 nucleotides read TGCGCCAGCAGCCAAGATTTTACAGACAATCAGCCCCAGCATTTT. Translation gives CASSQDFTDNQPQHF.

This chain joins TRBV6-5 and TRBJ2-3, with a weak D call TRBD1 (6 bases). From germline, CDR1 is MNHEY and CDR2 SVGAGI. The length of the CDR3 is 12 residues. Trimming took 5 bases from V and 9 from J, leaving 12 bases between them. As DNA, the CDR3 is TGTGCCAGCAGTCGGGACATCGGGACGCAGTATTTT. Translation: CASSRDIGTQYF.

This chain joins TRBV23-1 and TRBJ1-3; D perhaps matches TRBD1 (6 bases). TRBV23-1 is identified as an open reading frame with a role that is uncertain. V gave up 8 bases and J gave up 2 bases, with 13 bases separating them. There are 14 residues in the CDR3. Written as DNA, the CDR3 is TGCGCCAGCGGATCACAGGGCACTGGAAACACCATATATTTT. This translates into CASGSQGTGNTIYF.

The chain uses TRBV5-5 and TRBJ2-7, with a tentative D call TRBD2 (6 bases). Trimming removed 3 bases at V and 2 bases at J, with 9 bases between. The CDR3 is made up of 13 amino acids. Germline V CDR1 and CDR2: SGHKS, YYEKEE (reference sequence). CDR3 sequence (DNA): TGTGCCAGCAGCTACGGGGGTACCTACGAGCAGTACTTC. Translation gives CASSYGGTYEQYF.

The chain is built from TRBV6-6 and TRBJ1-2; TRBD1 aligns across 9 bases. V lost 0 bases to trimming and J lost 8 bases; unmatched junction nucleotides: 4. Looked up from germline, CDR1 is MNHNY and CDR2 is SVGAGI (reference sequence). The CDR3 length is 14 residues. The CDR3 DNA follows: TGTGCCAGCAGTTACTCGATGACAGGGGGAGGCTACACCTTC. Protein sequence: CASSYSMTGGGYTF.

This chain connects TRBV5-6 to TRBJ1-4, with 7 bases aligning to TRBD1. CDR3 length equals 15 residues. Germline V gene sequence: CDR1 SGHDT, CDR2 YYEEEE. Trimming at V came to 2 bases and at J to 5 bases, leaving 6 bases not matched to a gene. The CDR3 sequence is CASSFETGPNEKLFF. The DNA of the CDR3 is TGTGCCAGCAGCTTCGAGACAGGGCCAAATGAAAAACTGTTTTTT.

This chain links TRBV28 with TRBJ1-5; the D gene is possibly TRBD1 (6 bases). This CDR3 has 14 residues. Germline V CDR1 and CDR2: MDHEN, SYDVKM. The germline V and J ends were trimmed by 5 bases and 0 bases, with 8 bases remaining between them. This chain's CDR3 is CASSHRVSNQPQHF. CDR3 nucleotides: TGTGCCAGCAGTCACAGGGTTAGCAATCAGCCCCAGCATTTT. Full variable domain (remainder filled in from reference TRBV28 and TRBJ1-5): DVKVTQSSRYLVKRTGEKVFLECVQDMDHENMFWYRQDPGLGLRLIYFSYDVKMKEKGDIPEGYSVSREKKERFSLILESASTNQTSMYLCASSHRVSNQPQHFGDGTRLSIL.

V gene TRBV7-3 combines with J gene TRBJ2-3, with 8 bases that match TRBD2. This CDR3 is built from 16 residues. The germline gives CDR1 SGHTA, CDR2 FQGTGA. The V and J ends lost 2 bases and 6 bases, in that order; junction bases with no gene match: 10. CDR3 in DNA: TGTGCCAGCAGCTTACCTCGGGACCGGGGGGGTGATACGCAGTATTTT. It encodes CASSLPRDRGGDTQYF.